This T cell receptor beta chain comes out of a study of T cell repertoires in cytomegalovirus infection. Study-wide background: Public TCR beta signatures indicated both CMV infection and matching HLA type.

TCRdb re-derived calls from the reads in MiXCR, one entry per CDR3 protein. The table includes some 590,000 distinct CDR3 sequences, just under 40% detected once. The CDR3 is 15 residues long. The ends were cut back, 0 bases at V and 6 bases at J, with 12 bases in the middle. CDR1 MNHNY and CDR2 SVGAGI come from the germline V gene (reference sequence). About this clonotype itself: Its target is unknown.

Study results and caveats: Cumulative public TCR beta family frequency identified CMV carriers with the relevant HLA.

The sample was cultured PBMCs, taken from culture after CMV antigen stimulation. The rearrangement uses TRBV6-6 and TRBJ2-1, with D unresolved. This TCR derives from a human donor in good health (CMV status not recorded). Some clones in this sample may be carry-over from other donors' samples. The chain's CDR3 is CASSYSNLASNEQFF. The CDR3 DNA sequence: TGTGCCAGCAGTTACTCGAATTTAGCCTCCAATGAGCAGTTCTTC.